These T cell receptor beta chains were read from a single sample in a study of T cell responses to AZD1222 COVID-19 vaccine. Sequencing was performed with immunoSEQ multiplex PCR; in TCRdb, only in-frame clones are kept and a portion is missing. The sample shows roughly 130,000 clones, 80% to 90% of them seen only once. This specimen was peripheral blood, taken on day 0 of AZD1222 vaccination. These receptors were taken from an adult in good health. The CDR3 runs from the conserved cysteine through the conserved F or W. A D gene is named only where the DNA matches it firmly. Rows give clone size only sometimes, using once, few, many, or a class for an expanded clone.

CASNGLAGAADTQYF,TGTGCCAGCAATGGACTAGCGGGAGCCGCAGATACGCAGTATTTT,TRBD2,TRBJ2-3,TRBV2,NA
CAISEGSGGRYF,TGTGCCATCAGTGAAGGTAGCGGGGGCCGGTATTTT,TRBD2,TRBJ2-3,TRBV10-3,NA
CASSLRGTQSRQYF,TGTGCCAGCAGTCTGAGAGGGACCCAGTCACGGCAGTACTTC,NA,TRBJ2-7,TRBV27,NA
CASSRDRGTYGYTF,TGTGCCAGCAGCCGGGACAGGGGGACCTATGGCTACACCTTC,TRBD1,TRBJ1-2,TRBV25-1,NA
CASSPPGGQALNEQFF,TGTGCCAGCAGCCCCCCAGGGGGACAGGCCTTGAATGAGCAGTTCTTC,TRBD1,TRBJ2-1,TRBV9,NA
CASSLIATGAQKNIQYF,TGTGCCAGCAGCTTAATTGCGACAGGGGCTCAAAAGAACATTCAGTACTTC,TRBD1,TRBJ2-4,TRBV7-2,NA
CASSREDGYTF,TGTGCCTCTTCCAGGGAGGATGGCTACACCTTC,NA,TRBJ1-2,TRBV30,NA
CASSEQRERGTYEQYF,TGTGCCAGCAGTGAGCAGCGGGAGAGGGGAACCTACGAGCAGTACTTC,TRBD2,TRBJ2-7,TRBV6-1,NA
CASSLGQGGSYNSPLHF,TGTGCCAGCAGTTTAGGTCAGGGTGGATCCTATAATTCACCCCTCCACTTT,NA,TRBJ1-6,TRBV28,NA
CASRRHRGGGYTF,TGTGCCAGCAGACGTCACAGGGGCGGTGGCTACACCTTC,TRBD1,TRBJ1-2,TRBV6-5,NA
CASSPGAGTDTQYF,TGTGCCAGCAGCCCGGGGGCAGGGACAGATACGCAGTATTTT,NA,TRBJ2-3,TRBV4-2,few
CASSLFGQGNQPQHF,TGTGCCAGCAGTTTATTTGGACAGGGTAATCAGCCCCAGCATTTT,TRBD1,TRBJ1-5,TRBV28,NA
CASSVASGTYEQYF,TGTGCCAGCAGCGTAGCTTCCGGGACCTACGAGCAGTACTTC,NA,TRBJ2-7,TRBV9,NA
CASSLGLNNEQFF,TGTGCCAGCAGCTTAGGACTGAACAATGAGCAGTTCTTC,NA,TRBJ2-1,TRBV5-6,NA
CASSFRQAYNEKLFF,TGTGCCAGCAGTTTCCGACAGGCCTATAATGAAAAACTGTTTTTT,NA,TRBJ1-4,TRBV28,NA
CASSFLGGGTYNEQFF,TGTGCCAGCAGTTTCCTGGGCGGGGGAACCTACAATGAGCAGTTCTTC,TRBD2,TRBJ2-1,TRBV5-8,NA
CASSVGRLVNEQFF,TGTGCCAGCAGCGTAGGGAGGCTTGTGAATGAGCAGTTCTTC,NA,TRBJ2-1,TRBV9,few
CASSLPGGSYNEQFF,TGTGCCAGCAGTTTGCCCGGGGGCTCCTACAATGAGCAGTTCTTC,NA,TRBJ2-1,TRBV27,NA
CASSHPVVSGANVLTF,TGTGCCAGCAGCCACCCCGTTGTCTCTGGGGCCAACGTCCTGACTTTC,NA,TRBJ2-6,TRBV3-1/TRBV3-2,NA
CASSRRGSLEQYF,TGTGCCAGCAGCCGACGGGGCTCGTTGGAGCAGTACTTC,NA,TRBJ2-7,TRBV12-3/TRBV12-4,NA